The rows below give T cell receptor beta chains drawn from one sample of a study of T cell responses to AZD1222 COVID-19 vaccine. Some clones are missing from TCRdb's copy, which holds only in-frame ones; the method was immunoSEQ multiplex PCR. The sample holds 90,000 to 120,000 clones; roughly 90% are singletons and the top ten take about 7%. Sequences were derived from peripheral blood, sampled on day 0 of AZD1222 vaccination. The receptors stem from an adult in good health. The CDR3 runs from the conserved cysteine through the conserved F or W. A D gene is named only where the DNA matches it firmly. Only some rows state a clone size, as once, few, many or a class for expanded clones.

clone size,J gene,V gene,D gene,CDR3 protein,CDR3 DNA
NA,TRBJ1-1,TRBV3-1/TRBV3-2,NA,CASSPGFLNTEAFF,TGTGCCAGCAGCCCCGGGTTTCTGAACACTGAAGCTTTCTTT
NA,TRBJ2-2,TRBV5-1,NA,CASSLSGSAGELFF,TGCGCCAGCAGCTTGAGTGGGTCGGCCGGGGAGCTGTTTTTT
NA,TRBJ2-7,TRBV4-1,NA,CASSQDHRDYEQYF,TGCGCCAGCAGCCAAGATCACAGGGATTACGAGCAGTACTTC
NA,TRBJ1-1,TRBV18,NA,CASSPITDEAFF,TGTGCCAGCTCACCAATAACGGACGAAGCTTTCTTT
NA,TRBJ1-4,TRBV28,NA,CASRRDTNEKLFF,TGTGCCAGCCGCCGAGATACTAATGAAAAACTGTTTTTT
NA,TRBJ1-4,TRBV5-4,NA,CASSFGGQGEKLFF,TGTGCCAGCAGCTTTGGGGGCCAGGGTGAAAAACTGTTTTTT
few,TRBJ2-5,TRBV19,NA,CASRKQHQETQYF,TGTGCCAGTAGAAAGCAACACCAAGAGACCCAGTACTTC
NA,TRBJ2-1,TRBV13,NA,CASSPPRAETHEQFF,TGTGCCAGCAGCCCCCCCCGGGCGGAAACTCATGAGCAGTTCTTC
NA,TRBJ1-1,TRBV4-3,NA,CASSPGRGGTEAFF,TGCGCCAGCAGCCCCGGCAGGGGCGGCACTGAAGCTTTCTTT
NA,TRBJ1-2,TRBV5-6,NA,CASSLAGDYVSGYTF,TGTGCCAGCAGCTTGGCGGGAGATTACGTCTCTGGCTACACCTTC
NA,TRBJ1-6,TRBV27,NA,CASSPDRIRSSYNSPLHF,TGTGCCAGCAGTCCTGACAGGATAAGGAGCTCCTATAATTCACCCCTCCACTTT
NA,TRBJ1-2,TRBV28,NA,CASSLQGGGYTF,TGTGCCAGCAGTTTACAGGGCGGTGGCTACACCTTC
NA,TRBJ1-6,TRBV28,NA,CASTPDSEHSPLHF,TGTGCCAGCACCCCGGACAGCGAGCATTCACCCCTCCACTTT
NA,TRBJ2-3,TRBV28,NA,CASTHPSTDTQYF,TGTGCCAGCACTCACCCTAGCACAGATACGCAGTATTTT
once,TRBJ2-7,TRBV5-6,TRBD1,CASSLGQGEYF,TGTGCCAGCAGCTTGGGACAGGGGGAGTACTTC
NA,TRBJ1-4,TRBV28,TRBD1,CASTGGGLHEKLFF,TGTGCCAGCACAGGGGGGGGTTTGCACGAAAAACTGTTTTTT
NA,TRBJ1-1,TRBV27,NA,CASSSQPLRRHWNTEAFF,TGTGCCAGCAGTTCACAACCCCTCCGCCGCCACTGGAACACTGAAGCTTTCTTT
NA,TRBJ1-1,TRBV28,NA,CASSLPGAGSNEAFF,TGTGCCAGCAGTTTGCCCGGGGCCGGATCGAATGAAGCTTTCTTT
NA,TRBJ2-5,TRBV24-1,NA,CATSHGSPETQYF,TGTGCCACCAGCCACGGGAGTCCGGAGACCCAGTACTTC
NA,TRBJ2-1,TRBV14,TRBD2,CASSQDWGLAGGAYNEQFF,TGTGCCAGCAGCCAAGATTGGGGACTAGCGGGAGGGGCCTACAATGAGCAGTTCTTC
once,TRBJ1-2,TRBV7-2,NA,CASSLVGGNYGYTF,TGTGCCAGCAGCTTAGTTGGGGGGAACTATGGCTACACCTTC
once,TRBJ2-1,TRBV30,TRBD2,CAWSVGLSSGFYNEQFF,TGTGCCTGGAGTGTAGGTTTGTCTAGCGGGTTCTACAATGAGCAGTTCTTC
NA,TRBJ1-2,TRBV27,NA,CASSQPGYGYTF,TGTGCCAGCTCGCAACCCGGCTATGGCTACACCTTC
NA,TRBJ2-7,TRBV25-1,NA,CASSPSPSYEQYF,TGTGCCAGCAGCCCCTCTCCCAGCTACGAGCAGTACTTC
NA,TRBJ1-1,TRBV2,TRBD1,CASSKGAQAREAFF,TGTGCCAGCAGTAAGGGGGCGCAAGCTAGAGAAGCTTTCTTT
NA,TRBJ2-1,TRBV6-7,NA,CASSYSGTPESNEQFF,TGTGCCAGCAGTTACTCCGGGACGCCTGAGAGCAATGAGCAGTTCTTC
NA,TRBJ2-5,TRBV18,NA,CASSPPFQETQYF,TGTGCCAGCTCACCACCGTTCCAAGAGACCCAGTACTTC
NA,TRBJ2-5,TRBV28,NA,CASSLQETQYF,TGTGCCAGCAGTTTACAAGAGACCCAGTACTTC
NA,TRBJ2-7,TRBV10-3,NA,CAISESLQTPYF,TGTGCCATCAGTGAGTCGCTACAGACGCCGTACTTC
NA,TRBJ2-6,TRBV7-3,NA,CASSQWKGSGANVLTF,TGTGCCAGCAGTCAGTGGAAAGGGTCTGGGGCCAACGTCCTGACTTTC
NA,TRBJ2-5,TRBV27,NA,CASSLRARETQYF,TGTGCCAGCAGTTTACGGGCGAGGGAGACCCAGTACTTC
NA,TRBJ2-5,TRBV4-2,TRBD2,CASSQGGGLAGGSETQYF,TGTGCCAGCAGCCAAGGGGGGGGACTAGCGGGAGGGTCTGAGACCCAGTACTTC
NA,TRBJ1-1,TRBV7-9,NA,CASNSHPTEAFF,TGTGCCAGCAACTCCCACCCCACCGAAGCTTTCTTT
NA,TRBJ1-1,TRBV3-1/TRBV3-2,NA,CASSLREVNTEAFF,TGTGCCAGCAGCCTCAGGGAGGTGAACACTGAAGCTTTCTTT
NA,TRBJ2-2,TRBV7-9,NA,CASSLALGSSAHTGELFF,TGTGCCAGCAGCTTAGCGCTAGGATCCTCGGCGCACACCGGGGAGCTGTTTTTT
NA,TRBJ1-1,TRBV25-1,NA,CASSRPGGISTWDTEAFF,TGTGCCAGCTCCCGTCCCGGGGGCATAAGCACCTGGGACACTGAAGCTTTCTTT
once,TRBJ2-7,TRBV28,TRBD2,CASRPERGKALFVFYEQYF,TGTGCCAGCAGGCCCGAGCGGGGGAAAGCCCTTTTTGTCTTCTACGAGCAGTACTTC
NA,TRBJ2-7,TRBV5-1,NA,CASSLRDIYEQYF,TGCGCCAGCAGCTTGCGGGACATCTACGAGCAGTACTTC
NA,TRBJ1-5,TRBV28,TRBD1,CASSSQPGQNNQPQHF,TGTGCCAGCAGTTCTCAACCGGGACAGAACAATCAGCCCCAGCATTTT
NA,TRBJ2-5,TRBV7-9,NA,CASSPSGALETQYF,TGTGCCAGCAGCCCTTCGGGGGCTTTAGAGACCCAGTACTTC
NA,TRBJ1-1,TRBV7-2,TRBD1,CASSLLEGQGSTEAFF,TGTGCCAGCAGCTTACTGGAGGGACAGGGGAGCACTGAAGCTTTCTTT
NA,TRBJ2-7,TRBV6-5,NA,CASSDGNYEQYF,TGTGCCAGCAGCGACGGTAACTACGAGCAGTACTTC
NA,TRBJ2-3,TRBV9,NA,CASSVRERLDTQYF,TGTGCCAGCAGCGTAAGGGAACGCCTAGATACGCAGTATTTT
NA,TRBJ2-3,TRBV7-2,NA,CASSLEGQPTDTQYF,TGTGCCAGCAGCTTAGAAGGACAACCCACAGATACGCAGTATTTT
NA,TRBJ2-2,TRBV7-3,NA,CASSSRTVTNTGELFF,TGTGCCAGCAGCTCCCGGACGGTAACGAACACCGGGGAGCTGTTTTTT
NA,TRBJ1-2,TRBV18,NA,CASSPGASSFNYGYTF,TGTGCCAGCTCACCAGGGGCCAGCTCTTTCAACTATGGCTACACCTTC
few,TRBJ2-1,TRBV6-4,NA,CASSDSSQGGMPDEQFF,TGTGCCAGCAGTGACTCAAGCCAGGGTGGTATGCCGGATGAGCAGTTCTTC
NA,TRBJ1-1,TRBV5-6,NA,CASSHGTITEAFF,TGTGCCAGCAGCCACGGAACCATCACTGAAGCTTTCTTT
NA,TRBJ2-2,TRBV2,NA,CASSLDRYTGELFF,TGTGCCAGCAGCCTAGACAGATACACCGGGGAGCTGTTTTTT
NA,TRBJ1-2,TRBV19,TRBD1,CASSIKGTGDGYTF,TGTGCCAGTAGTATTAAAGGGACAGGGGACGGCTACACCTTC
NA,TRBJ2-2,TRBV7-6,NA,CASSLDRAVAGELFF,TGTGCCAGCAGCTTAGACAGGGCGGTTGCCGGGGAGCTGTTTTTT
NA,TRBJ2-6,TRBV28,TRBD1,CASSLLQGAGANVLTF,TGTGCCAGCAGTTTGCTACAGGGGGCTGGGGCCAACGTCCTGACTTTC
NA,TRBJ2-1,TRBV10-1,TRBD2,CASSPGASGRDEQFF,TGCGCCAGCAGCCCTGGGGCTAGCGGGAGGGATGAGCAGTTCTTC